The T cell receptor beta chain under discussion was sequenced for a study of OX40 agonist ivuxolimab in advanced cancers. Study-level information: An anti-OX40 (CD134) antibody with agonistic activity, ivuxolimab, was administered to patients. Ivuxolimab was administered intravenously to patients at 0.01 to 10 mg/kg every 2 weeks.

The assay was immunoSEQ multiplex PCR, and TCRdb's table has in-frame clones only and misses some. The table shows approximately 76,000 clones, with about 92% occurring only once. The CDR3 sequence is 16 residues long. The V end lost 1 base, the J end lost 5 bases, and 16 bases lay between the germline ends. From germline, CDR1 is LNHDA and CDR2 SQIVND (reference sequence). This chain connects TRBV19 to TRBJ2-3, with D maybe TRBD2 (5 bases). Sequencing used CD4+ or CD8+ T cells sorted from blood, obtained in a trial of the OX40 agonist ivuxolimab. The origin of this receptor is an adult with an advanced solid tumor such as melanoma, head and neck, liver or kidney cancer. The CDR3: CASSIGAAEGGDTQYF. In nucleotides, the CDR3 is TGTGCCAGTAGTATAGGGGCAGCCGAGGGTGGAGATACGCAGTATTTT.